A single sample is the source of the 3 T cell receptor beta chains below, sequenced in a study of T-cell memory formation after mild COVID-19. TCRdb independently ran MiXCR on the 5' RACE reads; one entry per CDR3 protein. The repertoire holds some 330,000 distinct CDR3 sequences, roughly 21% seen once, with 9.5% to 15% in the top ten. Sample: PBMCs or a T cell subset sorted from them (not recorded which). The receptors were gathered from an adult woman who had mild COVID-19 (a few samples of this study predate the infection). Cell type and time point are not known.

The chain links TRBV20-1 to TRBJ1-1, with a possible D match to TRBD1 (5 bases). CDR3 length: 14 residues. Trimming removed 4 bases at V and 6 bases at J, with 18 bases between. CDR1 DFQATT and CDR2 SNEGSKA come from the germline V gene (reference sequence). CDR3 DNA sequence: TGCAGTGCTAACCGTGGCAGGGCGACTCCTGAAGCTTTCTTT. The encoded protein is CSANRGRATPEAFF.

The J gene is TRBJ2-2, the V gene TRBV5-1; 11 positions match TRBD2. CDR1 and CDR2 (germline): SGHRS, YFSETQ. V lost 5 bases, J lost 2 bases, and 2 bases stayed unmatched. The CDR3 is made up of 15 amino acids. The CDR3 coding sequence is TGCGCCAGCAGACTAGCGGGAGCCAACACCGGGGAGCTGTTTTTT. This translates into CASRLAGANTGELFF.

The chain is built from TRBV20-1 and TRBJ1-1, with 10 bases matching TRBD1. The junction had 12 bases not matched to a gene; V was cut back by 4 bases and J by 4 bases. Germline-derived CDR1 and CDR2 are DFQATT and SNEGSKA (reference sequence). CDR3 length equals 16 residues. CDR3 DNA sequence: TGCAGTGCTAAGGGACAGGGGTTTATAGGGAGCACTGAAGCTTTCTTT. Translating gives CSAKGQGFIGSTEAFF.